This T cell receptor beta chain was identified during a study of identical twins. Study findings and constraints: Insertions were fewer in abundant cord blood beta clonotypes, whereas memory repertoires showed none of this pattern. Out-of-frame alpha sequences shared by twins were enriched for low generation probability. There was more out-of-frame TCR alpha sharing in monozygotic twins than models estimated.

With regard to this clonotype: The antigen remains unidentified.

TCRdb re-called the 5' RACE reads through MiXCR, storing one row per CDR3 protein. The sample records around 530,000 distinct CDR3 sequences, about 15% being singletons. Germline lookup yields CDR1 MNHEY and CDR2 SVGAGI. This CDR3 comprises 13 residues. Trimming left V 7 bases short and J 4 bases short, with 13 bases between. This sample also belongs to another study, concerning yellow fever vaccine responses in identical twins. That investigation notes: Vaccine T cell responses of twins reportedly seemed partly convergent and partly personalized.

What was sequenced was CD4+ T cells sorted from blood. The receptor was derived from a woman aged 18-29 years in good health. This chain joins TRBV6-5 and TRBJ1-2; no clear D. This CDR3 is CASTSPRIYGYTF. The CDR3 bases are TGTGCCAGCACTTCCCCCCGGATCTATGGCTACACCTTC.